A selection of T cell receptor beta chains follows, all from one sample in a study of PD-1 blockade in classical Hodgkin lymphoma. Method: immunoSEQ multiplex PCR; TCRdb's copy keeps in-frame clones and lacks some. The table lists about 24,000 clones, about 89% of them singletons. Source material: CD4+ T cells from blood. Receptor source: a human donor with classical Hodgkin lymphoma. Each CDR3 is given with its conserved first and last residue. The D gene is left open where the match is weak. Rows may omit the clone size; those that give it use once, few, many or a size class.

abundance	d_gene	v_gene	j_gene	CDR3nt	CDR3aa
NA	TRBD1	TRBV5-5	TRBJ2-7	TGTGCCAGCCACGGGACAGGGAAATATATTACTTCGTACGAGCAGTACTTC	CASHGTGKYITSYEQYF
NA	NA	TRBV6-1	TRBJ2-1	TGTGCCAGCCGTCTGGTTCGAACCTACGGCAATGAGCAGTTCTTC	CASRLVRTYGNEQFF
NA	NA	TRBV7-8	TRBJ1-5	TGTGCCAGCAGCCGTAGTGCGGGGGATAGCAATCAGCCCCAGCATTTT	CASSRSAGDSNQPQHF
NA	NA	TRBV7-9	TRBJ2-7	TGTGCCAGCAGCTTTAGGGGATCGGGCTACGAGCAGTACTTC	CASSFRGSGYEQYF
NA	TRBD1	TRBV9	TRBJ2-7	TGTGCCAGCAGCGTAGTGAGGGACAGGGGCGAGCAGTACTTC	CASSVVRDRGEQYF
NA	NA	TRBV6-5	TRBJ2-7	TGTGCCAGCAAGCGGCCCGGGGGAGGTGGCGAGCAGTACTTC	CASKRPGGGGEQYF
NA	TRBD1	TRBV6-6	TRBJ2-5	TGTGCCAGCAGCCGCTGGACAGGCCAAGAGACCCAGTACTTC	CASSRWTGQETQYF
NA	NA	TRBV18	TRBJ1-2	TGTGCCAGCTCACCAAGGGGTGGGAAGGATGGCTACACCTTC	CASSPRGGKDGYTF
NA	NA	TRBV7-2	TRBJ1-1	TGTGCCAGCAGCTTAGGCGGGGGGAGCACTGAAGCTTTCTTT	CASSLGGGSTEAFF
once	NA	TRBV6-1	TRBJ2-3	TGTGCCAGCAGCCCCCACGGCGCTAGCACAGATACGCAGTATTTT	CASSPHGASTDTQYF
NA	NA	TRBV18	TRBJ1-6	TGTGCCAGCTCACTAGGGCCGGGGGCTTATAATTCACCCCTCCACTTT	CASSLGPGAYNSPLHF
NA	NA	TRBV5-4	TRBJ2-3	TGTGCCAGCAGCTCCCCGGGCCCCAGGATGAATACGCAGTATTTT	CASSSPGPRMNTQYF
NA	TRBD2	TRBV11-2	TRBJ2-3	TGTGCCAGCAGCTTAGTCGGTAGCGGGGGGGCAGATACGCAGTATTTT	CASSLVGSGGADTQYF
NA	NA	TRBV7-2	TRBJ2-3	TGTGCCAGCAGTTCCACAGATACGCAGTATTTT	CASSSTDTQYF
NA	NA	TRBV2	TRBJ2-3	TGTGCCAGCCTTTCCGGGAAAGGAGATACGCAGTATTTT	CASLSGKGDTQYF
NA	NA	TRBV5-1	TRBJ2-5	TGCGCCAGCAGCTTTCCGCCCACTAACGAAGAGACCCAGTACTTC	CASSFPPTNEETQYF